Each of the 3 T cell receptor beta chains below was sequenced from the same sample in a study of read filtering for tumor transcriptome and immune sequencing. This library used approximately 390 ng RNA and molecular barcoded adaptors spanning alpha/delta and beta/gamma chains. TCRdb reprocessed the reads with MiXCR, giving one entry per CDR3 protein. The sample consists of around 65,000 distinct CDR3 sequences, about 21% of them appearing once. The sequencing input was a population of CD138-negative cells sorted from bone marrow. These receptors all come from a donor at least 40 years old with multiple myeloma.

This clonotype was detected ten times or more. This chain links TRBV7-2 with TRBJ2-7, with 8 bases lining up with TRBD1. This CDR3 region has 14 residues. The germline gives CDR1 SGHTA, CDR2 FQGNSA. V lost 5 bases to trimming and J lost 7 bases; unmatched junction nucleotides: 10. The DNA for the CDR3 is TGTGCCAGCAGCCCCCAGGGGGCGTCGAGAGAGCAGTACTTC. Its protein product is CASSPQGASREQYF.

V is TRBV7-2 and J is TRBJ2-5; no clear D gene. Germline assignment: CDR1 SGHTA and CDR2 FQGNSA. This CDR3 region has 13 residues. The V and J ends lost 5 bases and 4 bases respectively, with 11 bases between them. CDR3 bases: TGTGCCAGCAGCCCTGACTCGCCAGAGACCCAGTACTTC. Protein product: CASSPDSPETQYF.

This clonotype was detected many times. The chain couples TRBV14 to TRBJ2-2; D might be TRBD2 (6 bases). Germline loops: CDR1 SGHDN, CDR2 FVKESK. This CDR3 contains 15 residues. V gave up 2 bases and J gave up 6 bases, with 13 bases separating them. CDR3 loop: CASSQRSGVAGELFF. The CDR3 DNA is TGTGCCAGCAGCCAAAGGTCGGGAGTGGCCGGGGAGCTGTTTTTT. The whole variable domain, remainder taken from reference TRBV14 and TRBJ2-2, is EAGVTQFPSHSVIEKGQTVTLRCDPISGHDNLYWYRRVMGKEIKFLLHFVKESKQDESGMPNNRFLAERTGGTYSTLKVQPAELEDSGVYFCASSQRSGVAGELFFGEGSRLTVL.